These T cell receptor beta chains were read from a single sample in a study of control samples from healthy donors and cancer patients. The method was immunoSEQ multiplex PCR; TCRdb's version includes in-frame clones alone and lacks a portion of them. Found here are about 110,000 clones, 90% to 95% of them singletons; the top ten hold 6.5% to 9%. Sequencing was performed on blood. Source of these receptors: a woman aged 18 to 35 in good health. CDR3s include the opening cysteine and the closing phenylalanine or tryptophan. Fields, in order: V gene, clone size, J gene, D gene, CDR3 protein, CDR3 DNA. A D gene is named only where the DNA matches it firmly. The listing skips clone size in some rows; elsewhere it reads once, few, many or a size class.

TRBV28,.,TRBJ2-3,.,CASSLRGSVTDTQYF,TGTGCCAGCAGTTTAAGGGGGTCGGTCACAGATACGCAGTATTTT
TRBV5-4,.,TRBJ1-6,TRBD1,CASSLKTGGNSPLHF,TGTGCCAGCAGCTTAAAGACAGGGGGAAATTCACCCCTCCACTTT
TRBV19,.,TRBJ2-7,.,CASSTLTGLSYEQYF,TGTGCCAGTAGTACCCTGACAGGCCTCTCCTACGAGCAGTACTTC
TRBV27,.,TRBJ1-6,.,CASSLSGAPSYNSPLHF,TGTGCCAGCAGTCTCTCAGGGGCGCCCTCCTATAATTCACCCCTCCACTTT
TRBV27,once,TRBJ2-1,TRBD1,CASSRGKTGWNEQFF,TGTGCCAGCAGCAGAGGGAAGACAGGGTGGAATGAGCAGTTCTTC
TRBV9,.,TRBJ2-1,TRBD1,CASSPWGTGSYNEQFF,TGTGCCAGCAGCCCATGGGGGACAGGGTCCTACAATGAGCAGTTCTTC
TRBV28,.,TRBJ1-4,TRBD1,CASRTTGGNEKLFF,TGTGCCAGCAGAACAACAGGGGGAAATGAAAAACTGTTTTTT
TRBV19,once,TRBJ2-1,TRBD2,CASRSTSGGHYNEQFF,TGTGCCAGTAGGAGTACTAGCGGGGGCCATTACAATGAGCAGTTCTTC
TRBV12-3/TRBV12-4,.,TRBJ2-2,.,CASSSWPGELFF,TGTGCCAGCAGTTCTTGGCCCGGGGAGCTGTTTTTT
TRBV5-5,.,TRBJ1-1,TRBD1,CASSGPGTGKTEAFF,TGTGCCAGCAGCGGTCCCGGGACAGGGAAGACTGAAGCTTTCTTT
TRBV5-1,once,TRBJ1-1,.,CASSLPKESLNTEAFF,TGCGCCAGCAGCTTGCCCAAGGAGTCCCTGAACACTGAAGCTTTCTTT
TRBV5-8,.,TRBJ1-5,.,CASSLARTVFQPQHF,TGTGCCAGCAGCTTGGCTCGGACAGTATTCCAGCCCCAGCATTTT
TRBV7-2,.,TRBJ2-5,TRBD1,CASSLRDQGQGGLKTQYF,TGTGCCAGCAGCTTGCGCGACCAGGGACAGGGAGGTTTAAAGACCCAGTACTTC
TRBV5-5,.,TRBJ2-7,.,CASSLEGGAREQYF,TGTGCCAGCAGCTTGGAGGGGGGGGCGCGGGAGCAGTACTTC
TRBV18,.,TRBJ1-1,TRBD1,CASGGQVNTEAFF,TGTGCCAGCGGAGGACAGGTGAACACTGAAGCTTTCTTT
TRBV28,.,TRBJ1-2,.,CASSLWTQAYGYTF,TGTGCCAGCAGTTTATGGACTCAAGCCTATGGCTACACCTTC
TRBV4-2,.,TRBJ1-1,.,CASSEYRAGNTEAFF,TGTGCCAGCAGCGAATACAGGGCAGGGAACACTGAAGCTTTCTTT
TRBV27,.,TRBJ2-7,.,CASSLSGSLYEQYF,TGTGCCAGCAGTTTATCAGGGTCTCTCTACGAGCAGTACTTC
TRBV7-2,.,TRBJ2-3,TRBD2,CASSWKLGLAGGITDTQYF,TGTGCCAGCAGCTGGAAGCTGGGACTAGCGGGGGGCATCACAGATACGCAGTATTTT
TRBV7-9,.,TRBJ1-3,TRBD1,CASSVGGQFSGNTIYF,TGTGCCAGCAGCGTCGGGGGACAGTTCTCTGGAAACACCATATATTTT
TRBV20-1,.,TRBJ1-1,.,CSASKKNTEAFF,TGCAGTGCTAGTAAGAAGAACACTGAAGCTTTCTTT
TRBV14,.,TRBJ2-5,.,CASSLTGQPFRNWYF,TGTGCCAGCAGCCTTACAGGACAGCCGTTCCGCAATTGGTACTTC
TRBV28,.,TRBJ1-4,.,CASSLQEREKLFF,TGTGCCAGCAGTTTACAGGAAAGGGAAAAACTGTTTTTT
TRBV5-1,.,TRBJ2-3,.,CASSLALETRTQYF,TGCGCCAGCAGCTTGGCCTTGGAGACCCGTACGCAGTATTTT
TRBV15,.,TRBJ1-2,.,CATSRVPGFFDYGYTF,TGTGCCACCAGCAGAGTTCCAGGGTTTTTTGACTATGGCTACACCTTC
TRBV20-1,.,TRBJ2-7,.,CSASFPDTRPYEQYF,TGCAGTGCTAGTTTTCCGGACACTCGTCCCTACGAGCAGTACTTC
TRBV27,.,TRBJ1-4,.,CASSRQSPDEKLFF,TGTGCCAGCAGTCGACAGTCCCCGGACGAAAAACTGTTTTTT
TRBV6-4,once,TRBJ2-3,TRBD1,CASSDHRGQPSTDTQYF,TGTGCCAGCAGTGACCATAGGGGACAGCCTAGCACAGATACGCAGTATTTT
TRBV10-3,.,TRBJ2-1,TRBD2,CAISDGSGFPGGQFF,TGTGCCATCAGTGATGGTAGCGGGTTCCCCGGAGGGCAGTTCTTC
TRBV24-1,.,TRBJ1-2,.,CATSDLNTNYGYTF,TGTGCCACCAGTGATTTGAACACCAACTATGGCTACACCTTC
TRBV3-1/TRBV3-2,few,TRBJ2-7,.,CASSQGILTYEQYF,TGTGCCAGCAGCCAAGGTATCTTGACCTACGAGCAGTACTTC
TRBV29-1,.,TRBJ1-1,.,CSVGAEAFF,TGCAGCGTTGGGGCGGAAGCTTTCTTT
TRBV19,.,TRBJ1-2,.,CASSIVGGGYGYTF,TGTGCCAGTAGTATAGTCGGGGGAGGCTATGGCTACACCTTC